What follows is one T cell receptor beta chain and its context. Its target is unknown. In the naive CD8 group, cells lacked CD45RO and were positively selected for CCR7, so terminally differentiated effector memory CD45RA+ cells were left out. The protocol was immunoSEQ multiplex PCR, while the TCRdb copy is restricted to in-frame clones and leaves out a portion. The sample has approximately 720,000 clones, about 90% seen once; the top ten hold approximately 25%. The germline V gene encodes CDR1 MGHDK and CDR2 SYGVNS. The CDR3 runs to 13 residues. Deletions cut 3 bases from V and 2 bases from J, with 7 bases between. The sample comes from a study of shared clonotypes between healthy human individuals. General observations from the study: Across several donors, naive CD4 shared 4.5% to 6%, naive CD8 3.5% to 4%, memory CD4 roughly 2.1%, memory CD8 0.4% to 0.5%.

The specimen was naive CD8+ T cells sorted from blood. The sequence was obtained from a man aged 30 to 39 in good health. The chain links TRBV25-1 to TRBJ2-5; possible D gene TRBD1, 5 bases. The CDR3 nucleotides are TGTGCCAGCAGTGAGACAGAACAAGAGACCCAGTACTTC. This codes for CASSETEQETQYF.